The 32 T cell receptor beta chains presented below share a single source sample, sequenced in a study of control samples from healthy donors and cancer patients. Repertoires were generated with immunoSEQ multiplex PCR, while TCRdb's copy carries only in-frame clones and drops some. The sample holds about 86,000 clones, just over 90% seen once. Sequencing was performed on blood. The source is a woman younger than 45 in good health.

The chain joins TRBV28 to TRBJ1-1, with D maybe TRBD1 (6 bases). The CDR3 contains 13 residues. Germline V lookup: CDR1 MDHEN, CDR2 SYDVKM. V was trimmed by 6 bases and J by 8 bases, leaving 16 bases between them. The CDR3 is CASSLRDIREAFF. The CDR3 coding sequence is TGTGCCAGCAGCCTCCGGGACATCAGAGAAGCTTTCTTT.

This clone has just one count. The chain is built from TRBV13 and TRBJ1-3; possible D gene TRBD1, 5 bases. The germline gives CDR1 PRHDT, CDR2 FYEKMQ (reference sequence). The V and J ends lost 5 bases and 0 bases respectively, with 11 bases between them. The CDR3 spans 15 residues. The CDR3 DNA reads as TGTGCCAGCAGCCCGGGGGATAGCTCTGGAAACACCATATATTTT. Protein: CASSPGDSSGNTIYF. Drawing the rest from reference TRBV13 and TRBJ1-3, the complete variable domain is AAGVIQSPRHLIKEKRETATLKCYPIPRHDTVYWYQQGPGQDPQFLISFYEKMQSDKGSIPDRFSAQQFSDYHSELNMSSLELGDSALYFCASSPGDSSGNTIYFGEGSWLTVV.

The chain recombines TRBV2 with TRBJ1-2; a weak D match, TRBD1 (6 bases). This CDR3 has 13 amino acids. With 8 bases removed from V and 2 bases from J, the gap between germline ends came to 12 bases. Germline V gene sequence: CDR1 SNHLY, CDR2 FYNNEI. The CDR3 here is CASRGQPNYGYTF. The CDR3 nucleotides read TGTGCCAGCCGAGGACAGCCCAACTATGGCTACACCTTC.

The rearrangement uses TRBV29-1 and TRBJ1-2; D perhaps matches TRBD1 (6 bases). Trimming shortened V by 3 bases and J by 8 bases, and 13 bases separated the two germline ends. The CDR3 runs to 12 residues. Germline-derived CDR1 and CDR2 are SQVTM and ANQGSEA. The CDR3: CSVETGRGGYTF. The DNA of the CDR3 is TGCAGCGTTGAGACAGGACGGGGAGGCTACACCTTC.

CDR3 protein: CASRDRGRRNEQFF. The CDR3 DNA reads as TGTGCCAGTCGGGACAGGGGGCGTCGCAATGAGCAGTTCTTC. V gene TRBV19 combines with J gene TRBJ2-1; 12 bases match TRBD1. The CDR3 has 14 amino acids. V shed 8 bases, J shed 6 bases, and the junction held 5 bases outside the gene matches. Germline-derived CDR1 and CDR2 are LNHDA and SQIVND (reference sequence). Together with reference TRBV19 and TRBJ2-1, the CDR3 gives the full variable domain: DGGITQSPKYLFRKEGQNVTLSCEQNLNHDAMYWYRQDPGQGLRLIYYSQIVNDFQKGDIAEGYSVSREKKESFPLTVTSAQKNPTAFYLCASRDRGRRNEQFFGPGTRLTVL.

The chain is built from TRBV6-5 and TRBJ2-5; either TRBD1 or TRBD2 may supply D (7 bases each). The germline gives CDR1 MNHEY, CDR2 SVGAGI. This CDR3 comprises 15 residues. With 5 bases removed from V and 6 bases from J, the gap between germline ends came to 19 bases. The CDR3 here is CASSRQGGVKQTQYF. The CDR3 nucleotides read TGTGCCAGCAGTCGACAGGGAGGGGTTAAACAGACCCAGTACTTC.

This clone has only one observation. The chain is built from TRBV3-1 (or the pseudogene TRBV3-2) and TRBJ2-7; D is perhaps TRBD2 (6 bases). The CDR3 loop spans 16 amino acids. V was trimmed by 1 base and J by 2 bases, leaving 15 bases between them. Per the germline V gene, CDR1 is LGHDT and CDR2 is YNNKEL (reference sequence). The CDR3 is CASSQGSLAATYEQYF. CDR3 DNA: TGTGCCAGCAGCCAAGGTTCCTTAGCGGCCACCTACGAGCAGTACTTC.

V gene TRBV11-2 combines with J gene TRBJ1-2; D is possibly TRBD1 (6 bases). The germline V gene encodes CDR1 SGHAT and CDR2 FQNNGV. The CDR3 covers 16 residues. Trimming took off 6 bases at V and 3 bases at J, with 20 bases between the two ends. The CDR3 nucleotides read TGTGCCAGCAGAAAGACCTACAGGGATCTGGACTATGGCTACACCTTC. Its protein product is CASRKTYRDLDYGYTF.

J is TRBJ2-5 and V is TRBV29-1; either TRBD1 or TRBD2 may fit D (5 bases each). Deletions cut 1 base from V and 9 bases from J, with 21 bases between. This CDR3 contains 15 residues. Germline CDR1 reads SQVTM; CDR2 reads ANQGSEA. This chain's CDR3 is CSVEVPSSRDGAQYF. As DNA, the CDR3 is TGCAGCGTTGAAGTCCCAAGTAGTAGGGACGGAGCCCAGTACTTC.

CDR3 sequence reads: CAISPQQGAGEKLFF. Written as DNA, the CDR3 is TGTGCCATCAGTCCCCAACAGGGGGCGGGAGAAAAACTGTTTTTT. This chain links TRBV10-3 with TRBJ1-4; 9 positions agree with TRBD1. The germline V gene has CDR1 ENHRY and CDR2 SYGVKD. The CDR3 extends over 15 amino acids. The V segment lost 5 bases and the J segment 8 bases; nucleotides outside the gene matches: 9.

This clone came up a few times. The chain joins TRBV7-2 to TRBJ2-7; 7 bases line up with TRBD2. Losses at the gene ends were 1 base for V and 5 bases for J; bases not matched to a gene: 11. The germline CDR1 and CDR2 sequences are SGHTA and FQGNSA. CDR3 length: 16 residues. CDR3 sequence reads: CASSLGSGIIYHEQYF. The DNA for the CDR3 is TGTGCCAGCAGCTTAGGGAGCGGGATAATCTACCACGAGCAGTACTTC.

V is TRBV30 and J is TRBJ1-1; D might be TRBD1 (6 bases). This CDR3 has 12 residues. CDR1 GTSNPN and CDR2 SVGIG come from the germline V gene (reference sequence). Trimming took 0 bases from V and 10 from J, leaving 12 bases between them. CDR3 residues: CAWSVGGPGAFF. The CDR3 DNA reads as TGTGCCTGGAGTGTAGGGGGGCCGGGAGCTTTCTTT.

The chain is built from TRBV5-5 and TRBJ1-1; D unclear. Germline CDR1 is SGHKS and CDR2 is YYEKEE (reference sequence). The CDR3 has 13 residues. With 2 bases removed from V and 1 base from J, the gap between germline ends came to 6 bases. For the CDR3, the DNA is TGTGCCAGCAGCTTTCTAGAGAACACTGAAGCTTTCTTT. Protein product: CASSFLENTEAFF.

This chain joins TRBV7-9 and TRBJ2-1; a possible D gene is TRBD2 (5 bases). V was shortened by 1 base and J by 4 bases, with 5 bases between the two germline ends. This CDR3 has 13 amino acids. From germline, CDR1 is SEHNR and CDR2 FQNEAQ (reference sequence). CDR3 bases: TGTGCCAGCAGCTTAGGGGAGTACAATGAGCAGTTCTTC. As protein: CASSLGEYNEQFF.

In its sample, this clone was seen once. This chain joins TRBV13 and TRBJ1-1; D unresolved. The germline V and J ends were trimmed by 0 bases and 1 base, with 9 bases remaining between them. The CDR3 runs 15 residues. Germline V gene lookup returns CDR1 PRHDT and CDR2 FYEKMQ (reference sequence). CDR3 amino acids: CASSLGQERNTEAFF. The DNA for the CDR3 is TGTGCCAGCAGCTTAGGCCAGGAGCGGAACACTGAAGCTTTCTTT.

The chain is built from TRBV19 and TRBJ2-7; D may be TRBD1 (6 bases). CDR1 and CDR2 (germline): LNHDA, SQIVND (reference sequence). This CDR3 spans 14 amino acids. V was cut by 3 bases and J by 7 bases, with 16 bases left in between. The DNA of the CDR3 is TGTGCCAGTAGTATCCAGGGGCCATCCTCTGAGCAGTACTTC. Protein product: CASSIQGPSSEQYF.

The chain couples TRBV18 to TRBJ1-4; D gene ambiguous. The germline V and J ends were trimmed by 5 bases and 0 bases, with 1 base remaining between them. CDR1 is KGHSH, CDR2 LQKENI, per germline. The CDR3 totals 12 residues. The DNA of the CDR3 is TGTGCCAGCTCAGCAACTAATGAAAAACTGTTTTTT. Translated, it gives CASSATNEKLFF.

This clone was detected once. The rearrangement links TRBV28 to TRBJ1-2; D possibly corresponds to TRBD1 (6 bases). Looked up from germline, CDR1 is MDHEN and CDR2 is SYDVKM. CDR3 length: 15 residues. The germline V and J ends were trimmed by 5 bases and 3 bases, with 16 bases remaining between them. CDR3 sequence (DNA): TGTGCCAGCAGTCCAACAGGGAGTATGGACTATGGCTACACCTTC. It specifies CASSPTGSMDYGYTF.

The chain carries TRBV7-9 and TRBJ2-2; 8 nucleotides align to TRBD1. The CDR3 is 18 amino acids. V was clipped by 5 bases and J by 6 bases; unmatched bases: 17. Germline V CDR1 and CDR2: SEHNR, FQNEAQ (reference sequence). The CDR3 DNA sequence: TGTGCCAGCAGCCCCCGACAGGGGATCTCAGGGTTTGCCGGGGAGCTGTTTTTT. This gives the protein CASSPRQGISGFAGELFF. Variable domain in full (rest from reference TRBV7-9 and TRBJ2-2): DTGVSQNPRHKITKRGQNVTFRCDPISEHNRLYWYRQTLGQGPEFLTYFQNEAQLEKSRLLSDRFSAERPKGSFSTLEIQRTEQGDSAMYLCASSPRQGISGFAGELFFGEGSRLTVL.

This clone was seen more than once but under ten times. J is TRBJ1-1 and V is TRBV4-1; no clear D. From germline, CDR1 is MGHRA and CDR2 YSYEKL. The CDR3 totals 16 residues. Trimming pared 3 bases from V and 3 bases from J, leaving 17 bases between. CDR3 in DNA: TGCGCCAGCAGCCACCCGCGGGTGGGTTCGTACACTGAAGCTTTCTTT. This encodes CASSHPRVGSYTEAFF.

The V gene is TRBV5-1, the J gene TRBJ1-3; TRBD1 matches 8 bases. Germline values: CDR1 SGHRS, CDR2 YFSETQ. With 4 bases clipped from V and 4 bases from J, the junction kept 10 bases outside the gene matches. The CDR3 is 16 amino acids. CDR3 sequence (DNA): TGCGCCAGCAGCCCTCAACTACAGGGGGGAGGAAACACCATATATTTT. Its protein is CASSPQLQGGGNTIYF.

The V and J genes are TRBV12-3 or TRBV12-4 and TRBJ1-3, with 7 nucleotides matching TRBD1. V gave up 5 bases and J gave up 14 bases; unmatched junction bases: 6. This CDR3 comprises 11 residues. As DNA, the CDR3 is TGTGCCAGCAGTACAGGGGCCTTTCTATATTTT. This translates into CASSTGAFLYF.

This chain connects TRBV10-2 to TRBJ1-1, with TRBD1 matching 10 bases. J was trimmed by 4 bases and V by 5 bases; bases with no gene match: 7. The germline V gene encodes CDR1 WSHSY and CDR2 SAAADI. This CDR3 is built from 15 residues. The CDR3 loop reads CASSNLWTGGTEAFF. The CDR3 nucleotides read TGCGCCAGCAGTAACCTGTGGACAGGGGGCACTGAAGCTTTCTTT.

The chain employs TRBV28 and TRBJ1-5; D not certain. Trimming took off 7 bases at V and 6 bases at J, with 10 bases between the two ends. The CDR3 has 12 residues. The germline CDR1 and CDR2 sequences are MDHEN and SYDVKM. This chain's CDR3 is CASTHSGQPQHF. The CDR3 DNA follows: TGTGCCAGCACACACTCGGGTCAGCCCCAGCATTTT.

This clone was detected only once. The chain employs TRBV4-1 and TRBJ2-6; D not resolved. CDR3 length: 17 amino acids. CDR1 is MGHRA and CDR2 is YSYEKL in the germline V gene. Trimming cost V 7 bases and J 3 bases, with 19 bases left between them. The CDR3 DNA reads TGCGCCAGCAACCTTCGTCAGTCGGCTTTTGGGGCCAACGTCCTGACTTTC. Protein: CASNLRQSAFGANVLTF.

The chain links TRBV18 to TRBJ2-2, with D unclear. V was clipped by 5 bases and J by 8 bases, with 12 bases between them. The CDR3 sequence is 13 residues long. In germline, CDR1 is KGHSH, CDR2 LQKENI. The CDR3 coding sequence is TGTGCCAGCTCATCGGACGAGTGGGGGGAGCTGTTTTTT. Protein sequence: CASSSDEWGELFF.

The chain combines TRBV28 with TRBJ1-3; D possibly corresponds to TRBD1 (6 bases). Germline loops: CDR1 MDHEN, CDR2 SYDVKM. Deletions cut 8 bases from V and 4 bases from J, with 18 bases between. The CDR3 runs 15 residues. The CDR3 nucleotides read TGTGCCAGCTTTACACAGGGAAGATACGGAAACACCATATATTTT. It translates to CASFTQGRYGNTIYF.

The table lists this clone with a count of one. The chain is built from TRBV6-4 and TRBJ1-6; a weak D match, TRBD1 (5 bases). The CDR3 is 14 residues long. Germline V gene data show CDR1 as MRHNA and CDR2 as SNTAGT. V lost 2 bases and J 6 bases, leaving 8 bases between the germline ends. CDR3: CASSDGGSNSPLHF. Here the CDR3 DNA reads TGTGCCAGCAGTGACGGGGGGAGTAATTCACCCCTCCACTTT.

The V and J genes are TRBV7-9 and TRBJ1-4, with TRBD1 matching 7 bases. The CDR3 has 14 amino acids. Unmatched junction bases numbered 5, after V lost 7 bases and J lost 3 bases. CDR1 is SEHNR and CDR2 is FQNEAQ in the germline V gene (reference sequence). The CDR3, as DNA: TGTGCCAGCAAATCGACAGGGTCTAATGAAAAACTGTTTTTT. Its translation is CASKSTGSNEKLFF.

The chain combines TRBV5-8 with TRBJ2-7, with unresolved D. The CDR3 extends over 13 amino acids. The germline V gene encodes CDR1 SGHTS and CDR2 YDEGEE. V was trimmed by 2 bases and J by 3 bases, leaving 9 bases between them. The CDR3 loop reads CASSLERDYEQYF. DNA for the CDR3: TGTGCCAGCAGCTTAGAAAGGGACTACGAGCAGTACTTC. Based on the CDR3 plus reference TRBV5-8 and TRBJ2-7, the full variable domain is EAGVTQSPTHLIKTRGQQATLRCSPISGHTSVYWYQQALGLGLQFLLWYDEGEERNRGNFPPRFSGRQFPNYSSELNVNALELEDSALYLCASSLERDYEQYFGPGTRLTVT.

As regards this clone: The germline gene is not matched at one end of the junction; a read error may be the cause. The chain recombines TRBV7-7 with TRBJ2-2, with 14 bases matching TRBD2. From germline, CDR1 is SSHAT and CDR2 FNYEAQ (reference sequence). The CDR3 extends over 18 amino acids. The CDR3 protein is CASSLGGLAGAATGELFF. DNA for the CDR3: TGTGCTAGCAGCTTAGGGGGACTAGCGGGAGCCGCCACCGGGGAGCTGTTTTTT. Together with reference TRBV7-7 and TRBJ2-2, the CDR3 gives the full variable domain: GAGVSQSPRYKVTKRGQDVTLRCDPISSHATLYWYQQALGQGPEFLTYFNYEAQPDKSGLPSDRFSAERPEGSISTLTIQRTEQRDSAMYRCASSLGGLAGAATGELFFGEGSRLTVL.

The chain couples TRBV27 to TRBJ2-6, with D perhaps matching TRBD1 (5 bases). V was pared by 0 bases and J by 8 bases, with 14 bases between. The CDR3 contains 16 residues. Germline V CDR1 and CDR2: MNHEY, SMNVEV (reference sequence). The CDR3 region is CASSLSPPGFSNVLTF. CDR3 nucleotides: TGTGCCAGCAGTTTATCTCCGCCAGGGTTTTCCAACGTCCTGACTTTC.